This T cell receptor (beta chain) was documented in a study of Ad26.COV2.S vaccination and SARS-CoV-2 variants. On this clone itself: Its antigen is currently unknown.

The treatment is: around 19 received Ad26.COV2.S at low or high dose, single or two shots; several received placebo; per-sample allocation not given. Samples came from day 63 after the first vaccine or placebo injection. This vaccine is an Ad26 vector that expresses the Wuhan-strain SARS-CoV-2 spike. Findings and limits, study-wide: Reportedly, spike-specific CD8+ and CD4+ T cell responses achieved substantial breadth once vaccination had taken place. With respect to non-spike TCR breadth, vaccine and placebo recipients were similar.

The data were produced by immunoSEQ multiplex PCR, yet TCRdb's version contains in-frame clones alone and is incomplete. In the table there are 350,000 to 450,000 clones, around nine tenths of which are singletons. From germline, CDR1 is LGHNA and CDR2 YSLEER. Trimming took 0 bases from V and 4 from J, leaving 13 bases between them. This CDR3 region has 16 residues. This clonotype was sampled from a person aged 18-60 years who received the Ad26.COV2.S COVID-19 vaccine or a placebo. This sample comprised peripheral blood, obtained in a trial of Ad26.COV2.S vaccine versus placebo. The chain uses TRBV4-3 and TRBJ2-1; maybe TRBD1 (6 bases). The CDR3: CASSQERGIGYNEQFF. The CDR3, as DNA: TGCGCCAGCAGCCAAGAAAGGGGGATTGGTTACAATGAGCAGTTCTTC.